This TCR beta chain was retrieved from a study of technical replicates of blood from several donors. TCRdb keeps only in-frame clones here, not all; method: immunoSEQ multiplex PCR. The repertoire includes about 100,000 clones, roughly 95% of them detected once, and under 0.45% sits in the top ten. V dropped 0 bases and J dropped 5; count of bases not matched to a gene: 6. The CDR3 consists of 15 residues. The germline CDR1 and CDR2 sequences are ENHRY and SYGVKD. The sequence was collected from a human donor in good health. The sample taken for sequencing was T cells isolated from PBMCs. The chain links TRBV10-3 to TRBJ2-7, with 8 bases matching TRBD2. For the CDR3, the DNA is TGTGCCATCAGTGAGTCGAGGACTAGCATCGACGAGCAGTACTTC. As protein: CAISESRTSIDEQYF.